Detailed here is one T cell receptor (beta chain). TCRdb's table, derived via immunoSEQ multiplex PCR, lists solely in-frame clones and lacks some. The sample lists about 150,000 clones, 88% occurring once. The V end lost 1 base, the J end lost 4 bases, and 16 bases lay between the germline ends. The length of the CDR3 is 16 residues. Per germline, CDR1 SEHNR and CDR2 FQNEAQ (reference sequence). The sample is drawn from a study of blood T cell repertoires in COVID-19. Study background: The study drew acute and convalescent COVID-19 samples from the United States, Italy and Spain.

Those enrolled, adults aged 18 to 89 years, came from roughly 22 US areas. The study counted Cohort 3 donors as recovered given two negative PCRs, clearance, or symptom resolution. This TCR derives from a woman aged 50 to 60 who had recovered from COVID-19. The sequenced sample consisted of PBMCs or T cells enriched from blood (not recorded which). This rearrangement joins TRBV7-9 to TRBJ1-2; D gene ambiguous. CDR3 protein: CASSLVPEQKFYGYTF. CDR3 bases: TGTGCCAGCAGCTTAGTCCCCGAACAGAAGTTCTATGGCTACACCTTC. Full variable domain (rest looked up from reference TRBV7-9 and TRBJ1-2): DTGVSQNPRHKITKRGQNVTFRCDPISEHNRLYWYRQTLGQGPEFLTYFQNEAQLEKSRLLSDRFSAERPKGSFSTLEIQRTEQGDSAMYLCASSLVPEQKFYGYTFGSGTRLTVV.